A single sample is the source of the 24 T cell receptor beta chains below, sequenced in a study of shared clonotypes between healthy human individuals (dated by TCRdb to about 2020). To prepare the library, the immunoSEQ multiplex PCR assay was applied. The table comes from immuneACCESS by way of TCRdb, which keeps in-frame sequences with V and J called. Part of the clones is missing from these tables; in studies checked, under half for an unresolved V gene and the rest for unknown reasons. The sample yields nearly 750,000 clones; approximately 77% were counted once. The ten largest clones add up to less than 2% of the sample. The sample comprised memory CD4+ T cells sorted from blood. In the paper's terms, the cell subset or site label means: CD45RA-negative fraction. The receptors shown here come from a woman aged 30 to 39 in good health.

This rearrangement joins TRBV5-4 to TRBJ2-2; maybe TRBD2 (7 bases). CDR3 length equals 15 residues. Trimming took 4 bases from V and 5 from J, leaving 15 bases between them. Germline-derived CDR1 and CDR2 are SGHNT and YYREEE (reference sequence). CDR3 in amino acids: CASSRAGARTGELFF. The DNA for the CDR3 is TGTGCCAGCAGCCGGGCGGGGGCTAGGACCGGGGAGCTGTTTTTT.

The chain recombines TRBV5-1 with TRBJ2-7; 15 nucleotides agree with TRBD2. CDR3 length: 18 amino acids. Unmatched junction bases numbered 9, after V lost 3 bases and J lost 2 bases. Germline V gene lookup returns CDR1 SGHRS and CDR2 YFSETQ. The CDR3 sequence: CASSSAGLAGGPPYEQYF. In DNA form, the CDR3 reads TGCGCCAGCAGCTCCGCGGGACTAGCGGGAGGACCTCCCTACGAGCAGTACTTC. Based on the CDR3 plus reference TRBV5-1 and TRBJ2-7, the full variable domain is KAGVTQTPRYLIKTRGQQVTLSCSPISGHRSVSWYQQTPGQGLQFLFEYFSETQRNKGNFPGRFSGRQFSNSRSEMNVSTLELGDSALYLCASSSAGLAGGPPYEQYFGPGTRLTVT.

The chain links TRBV19 to TRBJ1-5; D might be TRBD1 (6 bases). Trimming stripped 3 bases from V and 0 bases from J, with 9 bases between. Germline V gene sequence: CDR1 LNHDA, CDR2 SQIVND (reference sequence). The CDR3 has 15 amino acids. This chain's CDR3 is CASSIPGDSNQPQHF. CDR3 bases: TGTGCCAGTAGTATCCCAGGGGATAGCAATCAGCCCCAGCATTTT.

In its sample, this clone was seen a few times. CDR3 sequence: CASSVNPGTGEAFF. In nucleotides, the CDR3 is TGTGCCAGCAGTGTCAACCCCGGGACAGGGGAAGCTTTCTTT. The chain combines TRBV25-1 with TRBJ1-1; 9 nucleotides agree with TRBD1. V gave up 4 bases and J gave up 8 bases; unmatched junction bases: 8. Per germline, CDR1 MGHDK and CDR2 SYGVNS. The CDR3 covers 14 residues.

The chain has TRBV27 and TRBJ2-7, with D uncertain. Per the germline V gene, CDR1 is MNHEY and CDR2 is SMNVEV (reference sequence). Trimming removed 6 bases at V and 2 bases at J, with 8 bases between. The CDR3 is made up of 12 amino acids. The CDR3 reads CASRTGPYEQYF. In nucleotides, the CDR3 is TGTGCCAGCAGAACCGGCCCCTACGAGCAGTACTTC.

The genes are TRBV2 and TRBJ1-4; possibly TRBD1 for D (6 bases). The germline V gene has CDR1 SNHLY and CDR2 FYNNEI. V lost 6 bases and J lost 0, with 14 bases in between. This CDR3 region has 16 residues. CDR3 in amino acids: CASSGGQYATNEKLFF. CDR3 coding DNA: TGTGCCAGCAGCGGCGGACAGTATGCAACTAATGAAAAACTGTTTTTT.

The V and J genes are TRBV11-2 and TRBJ1-1; perhaps TRBD1 as D (5 bases). CDR3 length: 14 residues. The V end was cut by 1 base, the J end by 4 bases, with 10 bases between. In germline, CDR1 is SGHAT, CDR2 FQNNGV. CDR3 coding DNA: TGTGCCAGCAGCTTAGTAACAGGCGGCACTGAAGCTTTCTTT. Translation: CASSLVTGGTEAFF.

The chain links TRBV9 to TRBJ2-1; D tentatively fits TRBD1 or TRBD2 (7 bases each). V lost 4 bases to trimming and J lost 9 bases, with 20 bases between them. The V gene's germline CDR1 is SGDLS and CDR2 YYNGEE. This CDR3 comprises 15 residues. Here the CDR3 reads CASSLRGGGFGEQFF. In nucleotides, the CDR3 is TGTGCCAGCAGCCTCAGGGGGGGAGGGTTTGGTGAGCAGTTCTTC.

This clone was detected ten times or more. This rearrangement joins TRBV7-9 to TRBJ2-2; D gene ambiguous. Trimming stripped 4 bases from V and 8 bases from J, with 17 bases between. This CDR3 comprises 15 residues. In germline, CDR1 is SEHNR, CDR2 FQNEAQ (reference sequence). CDR3 sequence: CASSSQAAVFGELFF. CDR3 DNA: TGTGCCAGCAGCTCGCAGGCGGCAGTCTTTGGGGAGCTGTTTTTT.

The V gene is TRBV11-2, the J gene TRBJ1-1; D might be TRBD1 (5 bases). The germline V gene encodes CDR1 SGHAT and CDR2 FQNNGV. The CDR3 extends over 13 amino acids. V lost 2 bases and J 11 bases, leaving 15 bases between the germline ends. The CDR3 loop is CASSLLARGLAFF. In DNA form, the CDR3 reads TGTGCCAGCAGCTTATTAGCTAGGGGTTTGGCTTTCTTT.

The chain recombines TRBV7-6 with TRBJ2-7, with D perhaps TRBD1 (6 bases). Trimming removed 1 base at V and 1 base at J, with 17 bases between. The CDR3 loop spans 17 amino acids. Germline-derived CDR1 and CDR2 are SGHVS and FNYEAQ. CDR3 protein: CASSLERIGQMSYEQYF. CDR3 DNA sequence: TGTGCCAGCAGCTTAGAGAGAATAGGACAGATGTCCTACGAGCAGTACTTC.

The V gene is TRBV9, the J gene TRBJ2-7; TRBD2 agrees at 8 bases. The ends lost 4 bases at V and 3 bases at J; junction bases unmatched: 6. The CDR3 runs to 14 residues. CDR1 is SGDLS, CDR2 YYNGEE, per germline. The CDR3 loop is CASSQAGTSYEQYF. CDR3 nucleotide sequence: TGTGCCAGCAGCCAAGCCGGGACTAGCTACGAGCAGTACTTC.

The chain couples TRBV4-2 to TRBJ2-2; 8 nucleotides match TRBD2. The junction had 7 bases not matched to a gene; V was cut back by 3 bases and J by 4 bases. Germline V gene sequence: CDR1 LGHNA, CDR2 YNFKEQ. This CDR3 region has 16 residues. The DNA for the CDR3 is TGTGCCAGCAGCCATTCCTCCGGGACTAGCACCGGGGAGCTGTTTTTT. Its translation: CASSHSSGTSTGELFF.

The rearrangement uses TRBV28 and TRBJ1-2; 10 bases align to TRBD1. The germline V gene encodes CDR1 MDHEN and CDR2 SYDVKM. V lost 5 bases and J lost 2; bases outside the gene matches: 8. The CDR3 covers 16 residues. CDR3 loop: CASSRQGATLNYGYTF. The CDR3 bases are TGTGCCAGCAGTCGACAGGGGGCCACCTTGAACTATGGCTACACCTTC.

The rearrangement joins TRBV7-9 to TRBJ1-4; TRBD1 matches at 10 bases. V was clipped by 5 bases and J by 7 bases; unmatched bases: 7. The germline V gene has CDR1 SEHNR and CDR2 FQNEAQ (reference sequence). The CDR3 has 15 residues. The chain's CDR3 is CASSARQGATEKLFF. CDR3 DNA: TGTGCCAGCAGCGCAAGACAGGGGGCAACTGAAAAACTGTTTTTT. The variable domain in full, completed from reference TRBV7-9 and TRBJ1-4, reads DTGVSQNPRHKITKRGQNVTFRCDPISEHNRLYWYRQTLGQGPEFLTYFQNEAQLEKSRLLSDRFSAERPKGSFSTLEIQRTEQGDSAMYLCASSARQGATEKLFFGSGTQLSVL.

This clone has just one count. The V call is TRBV6-5, the J call TRBJ2-2; tentatively, D is TRBD1 (6 bases). CDR1 is MNHEY, CDR2 SVGAGI, per germline. The CDR3 runs to 15 residues. V was pared by 3 bases and J by 4 bases, with 12 bases between. Here the CDR3 DNA reads TGTGCCAGCAGTTATGACAGGTGGACCACCGGGGAGCTGTTTTTT. Protein sequence: CASSYDRWTTGELFF.

The rearrangement links TRBV6-5 to TRBJ1-2; 7 positions agree with TRBD1. V dropped 2 bases and J dropped 7; count of bases not matched to a gene: 4. This CDR3 has 13 amino acids. Germline-derived CDR1 and CDR2 are MNHEY and SVGAGI. The CDR3 region is CASSYNDRVGYTF. In DNA, the CDR3 is TGTGCCAGCAGTTACAACGACAGGGTTGGCTACACCTTC.

About this clone itself: The identical CDR3 is also encoded by other nucleotide sequences in the sample. V and J are TRBV5-1 and TRBJ2-2; D ambiguous. CDR1 and CDR2 (germline): SGHRS, YFSETQ. The CDR3 has 16 residues. V lost 0 bases to trimming and J lost 0 bases, with 9 bases between them. CDR3 nucleotide sequence: TGCGCCAGCAGCTTGGTGGCTAGAGCGAACACCGGGGAGCTGTTTTTT. Translated: CASSLVARANTGELFF.

V usage is TRBV28 and J usage is TRBJ2-4, with D perhaps being TRBD1 or TRBD2 (6 bases each). V lost 7 bases and J 2 bases, leaving 15 bases between the germline ends. The CDR3 totals 15 residues. CDR1 is MDHEN and CDR2 is SYDVKM in the germline V gene. DNA for the CDR3: TGTGCCAGCACCCGGGGGCAGGGGACCAAAAACATTCAGTACTTC. This encodes CASTRGQGTKNIQYF.

J is TRBJ1-1 and V is TRBV10-2, with D possibly being TRBD1 (6 bases). V was shortened by 4 bases and J by 5 bases, with 14 bases between the two germline ends. The CDR3 spans 14 residues. Germline CDR1 WSHSY, CDR2 SAAADI. Written as DNA, the CDR3 is TGCGCCAGCAGTGCAGCAGGGGTGGGGACTGAAGCTTTCTTT. Residues: CASSAAGVGTEAFF.

This clone was found a few times. The chain joins TRBV6-1 to TRBJ1-2; a possible D gene is TRBD1 (5 bases). V was cut by 3 bases and J by 5 bases, with 16 bases left in between. The CDR3 is 15 residues long. From germline, CDR1 is MNHNS and CDR2 SASEGT. CDR3 region: CASSEYQEGFYGYTF. The CDR3 DNA follows: TGTGCCAGCAGTGAGTACCAGGAGGGGTTTTATGGCTACACCTTC.

This clone has only one observation. The J gene is TRBJ2-3, the V gene TRBV5-1; 7 positions agree with TRBD2. Germline values: CDR1 SGHRS, CDR2 YFSETQ. The CDR3 length is 14 residues. The CDR3 reads CSREARGRTDTQYF. The CDR3 DNA is TGCTCCCGGGAGGCTCGTGGCAGGACAGATACGCAGTATTTT.

Ten or more counts support this clone. The chain combines TRBV28 with TRBJ1-5; possibly TRBD1 for D (5 bases). This CDR3 is built from 16 residues. With 3 bases removed from V and 5 bases from J, the gap between germline ends came to 17 bases. Germline lookup yields CDR1 MDHEN and CDR2 SYDVKM. The CDR3 is CASSLVKGRLDQPQHF. In DNA, the CDR3 is TGTGCCAGCAGTTTGGTTAAGGGGCGATTGGATCAGCCCCAGCATTTT. Together with reference TRBV28 and TRBJ1-5, the CDR3 gives the full variable domain: DVKVTQSSRYLVKRTGEKVFLECVQDMDHENMFWYRQDPGLGLRLIYFSYDVKMKEKGDIPEGYSVSREKKERFSLILESASTNQTSMYLCASSLVKGRLDQPQHFGDGTRLSIL.

This clone was observed at least ten times. The CDR3 protein is CASTPQAGEQYF. The CDR3 DNA is TGTGCCAGCACCCCTCAGGCGGGGGAGCAGTACTTC. This sequence joins TRBV27 and TRBJ2-7, with a tentative D call TRBD2 (6 bases). The CDR3 totals 12 residues. CDR1 and CDR2 from the germline V gene are MNHEY and SMNVEV (reference sequence). The V and J ends lost 7 bases and 7 bases respectively, with 14 bases between them.